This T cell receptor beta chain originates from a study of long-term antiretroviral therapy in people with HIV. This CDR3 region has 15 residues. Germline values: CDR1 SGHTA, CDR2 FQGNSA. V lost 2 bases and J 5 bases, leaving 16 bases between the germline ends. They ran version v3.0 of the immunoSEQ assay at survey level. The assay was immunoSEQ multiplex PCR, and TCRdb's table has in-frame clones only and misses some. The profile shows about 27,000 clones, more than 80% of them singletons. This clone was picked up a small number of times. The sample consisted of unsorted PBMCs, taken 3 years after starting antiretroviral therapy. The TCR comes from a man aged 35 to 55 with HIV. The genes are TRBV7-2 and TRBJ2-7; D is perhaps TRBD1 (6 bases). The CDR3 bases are TGTGCCAGCAGCTTATTCGCGACAGGCGGAAACGAGCAGTACTTC. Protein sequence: CASSLFATGGNEQYF.